This TCR beta chain is drawn from a study of metastatic and nonmetastatic thyroid tumors. About the study: Comparison of repertoires was carried out across blood and tumor or nodule tissue from malignant and benign thyroid patients.

A note on this clone: What it recognizes is unknown.

This CDR3 comprises 13 residues. The V gene's germline CDR1 is MNHNS and CDR2 SASEGT. Trimming took 6 bases from V and 6 from J; bases not matched to a gene: 8. There were no patients who had received any treatment before thyroid surgery. Points from the study as a whole: Benign nodules reportedly had significantly lower TCR beta diversity than malignant thyroid tumors in blood and tumor.

As processed by the authors: It was from CDR3 differences across clinicopathological groups that a distant-metastasis classifier for papillary thyroid cancer was built. TCRdb re-analyzed the PCR reads using MiXCR. These V and J calls originate from TCRdb's pipeline instead of the authors' own analysis. Seen here are some 9,000 clones, approximately 40% observed once, and the top ten hold roughly 21%. The sequence derives from a female donor with papillary thyroid cancer or a benign thyroid nodule (not recorded which). Some clones in this sample may be carry-over from other donors' samples. Input material: tumor tissue. The V call is TRBV6-1, the J call TRBJ2-7; 7 bases fit TRBD2. In DNA form, the CDR3 reads TGTGCCAGCAGGACGGGGGGTAGTCCCGAGCAGTACTTC. It yields the protein CASRTGGSPEQYF.